This TCR beta chain was sequenced in a study of Ad26.COV2.S vaccination and SARS-CoV-2 variants (dated by TCRdb to 2020 to 2023). Regarding the complete study: Donors in the vaccine arm were drawn from COV1001, a multicentre, randomized, double-blind, placebo-controlled phase I-IIa trial testing Ad26.COV2.S in healthy adults. Trial participants were randomized into five groups of five, in which low-dose or high-dose Ad26.COV2.S was given once or twice, or placebo was given on both occasions. A total of 32 samples were included in the TCR-sequenced set, comprising roughly 19 Ad26.COV2.S vaccine recipients, 5 placebo recipients and 8 SARS-CoV-2 convalescent individuals. Ad26.COV2.S was given intramuscularly at 5x10^10 or 1x10^11 viral particles, as a single shot or as two shots 56 days apart. Investigators remained blinded to trial group allocation during experiments and outcome assessment. Sequencing of the TCRbeta repertoire served to evaluate the specificity and breadth of SARS-CoV-2-reactive T cell receptors following Ad26.COV2.S vaccination. Overall study results and their limits: Ad26.COV2.S recipients had higher spike-specific TCR breadth than placebo recipients (P = 0.0014). The study lacked the statistical power to compare responses across vaccine doses or regimens. The authors noted that the TCR breadth and depth analyses may have underestimated total T cell responses. Vaccine and placebo recipients had similar non-spike TCR breadth, a finding consistent with the vaccine containing only spike. After vaccination, substantial breadth of spike-specific CD8+ and CD4+ T cell responses was reported.

The treatment or condition label corresponds to: some 19 received Ad26.COV2.S at low or high dose, single or two shots; about 5 received placebo; per-sample allocation not given. Repertoires of vaccine and placebo recipients were sequenced from samples taken on day 63 after the first injection. Cohort 1b enrolled roughly 25 adults aged 18-55 years at a single site in Boston, USA, between 29 July and 7 August 2020. Ad26.COV2.S consisted of a replication-incompetent adenovirus type 26 vector by which a prefusion-stabilized SARS-CoV-2 spike protein from the original Wuhan strain was expressed. TCRbeta CDR3 regions were sequenced with the immunoSEQ Assay. After extraction, genomic DNA underwent amplification by bias-controlled multiplex PCR, followed by high-throughput sequencing. Per the authors' processing: Collapsing and filtering of sequences were performed to quantify the absolute abundance of each unique TCRbeta CDR3 region. Usable DNA was measured by amplifying reference genes present in all nucleated cells, and TCRbeta template counts were normalized to that usable DNA to estimate T cell fraction. Repertoire TCRs were annotated as SARS-CoV-2-specific when V gene, CDR3 amino acid sequence and J gene were exactly matched to a known reactive TCR set. The reference SARS-CoV-2 TCR set was derived from MIRA and filtered for enrichment in COVID-19-positive ImmuneCODE repertoires, a step that removed public or cross-reactive TCRs. Drawing on the MIRA antigens, annotated TCRs were analysed further at the level of specific ORF or position within ORF. Breadth was defined as annotated unique rearrangements over total unique productive rearrangements; depth was the summed frequency of those rearrangements. Two-sided Wilcoxon rank-sum tests were used to compare TCR breadth between groups. In TCRdb, the immuneACCESS table is reduced to in-frame sequences with V and J assigned. These tables do not hold every clone; where another copy was compared, an unresolved V gene accounts for under half, and the others remain unexplained. Clonal size and the V and J genes are those of that table, whereas D and trimming came from the DNA. This sample gives some 500,000 clones in total; approximately 89% of them show up just once. Of the sample, 2.5% to 3% falls within the top ten clones.

CDR1 and CDR2 are read off the germline V gene as SGHTA and FQGNSA. The germline ends are 10 bases apart after V is trimmed by 0 bases and J by 8 bases. Including the terminal cysteine and phenylalanine, the CDR3 comprises 14 residues. Here the CDR3 DNA is all that survives: 42 bases in frame from base 1. A note on this clone: Its antigen is not yet known. Base qualities were left out, and no much larger clone turns up one base away.

Recombination linked TRBV7-2 to TRBJ1-4; D gene: possibly TRBD1, on 6 matching bases. This sequence was found in a person between 18 and 59 years old who received the Ad26.COV2.S COVID-19 vaccine or a placebo. This specimen was peripheral blood, taken in a trial of Ad26.COV2.S vaccine versus placebo. The CDR3: CASSLAHRAEKLFF. At the DNA level, the sequence is TGTGCCAGCAGCTTAGCGCACAGGGCGGAAAAACTGTTTTTT.